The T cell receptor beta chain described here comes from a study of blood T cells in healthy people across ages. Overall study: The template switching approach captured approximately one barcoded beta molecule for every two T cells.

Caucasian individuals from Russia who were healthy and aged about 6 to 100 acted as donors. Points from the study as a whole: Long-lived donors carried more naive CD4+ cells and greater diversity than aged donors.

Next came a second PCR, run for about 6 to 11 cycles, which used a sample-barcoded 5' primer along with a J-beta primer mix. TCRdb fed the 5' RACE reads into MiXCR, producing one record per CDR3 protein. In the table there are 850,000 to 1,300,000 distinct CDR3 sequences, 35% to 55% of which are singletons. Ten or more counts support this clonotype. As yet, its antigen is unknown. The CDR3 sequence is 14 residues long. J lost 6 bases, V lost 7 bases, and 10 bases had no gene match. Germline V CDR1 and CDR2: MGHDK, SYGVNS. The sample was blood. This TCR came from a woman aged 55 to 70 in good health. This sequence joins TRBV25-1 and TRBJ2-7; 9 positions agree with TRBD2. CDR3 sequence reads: CASIVAGAGFEQYF. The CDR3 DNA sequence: TGTGCCAGCATCGTAGCGGGAGCCGGATTCGAGCAGTACTTC.